This T cell receptor beta chain was captured in a study of T cells in localized non-small cell lung cancer (dated by TCRdb to the early 2020s). The study in broad terms: T cell repertoires of 236 early-stage NSCLC patients were analyzed, with tumors being compared against uninvolved tumor-adjacent lungs. The cohort was made up of approximately 250 treatment-naive NSCLC patients whose localized lung tumors had been resected. The mean age of the NSCLC patients was around 65 years, with 120 to 150 men and 100 to 110 women.

TCR beta CDR3 regions were sequenced from DNA using the immunoSEQ Assay. In the authors' own workflow: T cell density was computed as TCR beta template counts normalized to usable DNA estimated by amplifying housekeeping genes. Richness was estimated using the preseqR package, with extrapolation to 400,000 templates for PBMC samples and to 120,000 templates for tissue samples. Clonality was taken to be one minus Pielou's evenness. To identify tissue-enriched TCRs, differential abundance testing was run on productive amino-acid clonotypes with a minimum total count of 5 and an alpha of 0.1. The Jaccard Index and the Morisita Overlap Index were used to quantify repertoire overlap between compartments. TCR beta CDR3s were clustered by GLIPH together with public tetramer-defined viral CDR3s, and at least three viral sequences plus V-gene enrichment were required for viral motifs. Entries here come from immuneACCESS through TCRdb and include only in-frame sequences with V and J called. Some clones fail to appear in such tables; in the studies checked, an unresolved V gene covers under half of the shortfall, and the cause of the remainder is unknown. That table furnishes V, J and clone size, whereas the DNA furnished D and trimming. The sample table lists nearly 35,000 clones, 75% to 95% of them with a count of one. The ten most abundant clones make up 12% of the sample.

About this clone: Its antigen is unknown. Base qualities are missing; no much larger clone stands one base away.

General conclusions and limits of the study: Of the top 100 tumor clones, a median of approximately 60 were detected in paired uninvolved adjacent lung; some 28 were also among that lung's top 100. The highest T cell clonality was observed in uninvolved tumor-adjacent lung, where clonality exceeded that of tumor, suggesting that antigenic responses were more focused in uninvolved tumor-adjacent lung. Higher T cell density in blood was associated with longer overall survival, whereas higher clonality in adjacent lung was associated with shorter survival. Because multi-region tumor sequencing was not done, intratumor heterogeneity could not be ruled out. Because the study design was exploratory, TCR variables were selected using unadjusted p-values without false-discovery rate correction.

At diagnosis, tumor, uninvolved tumor-adjacent lung and peripheral blood were collected and then preserved as a mix of FFPE and fresh-frozen material. For TCR repertoire profiling, the blood samples were analyzed as peripheral blood mononuclear cells. The CDR3, cysteine through phenylalanine, is 14 amino acids long. The CDR3 DNA has 42 bases and is translated from base 1. As encoded in the germline V gene, CDR1 is MDHEN while CDR2 is SYDVKM. V is pared back by 4 bases and J by 3 bases, with 12 bases lying between the germline termini. This sequence originates from a female donor older than 55 with stage II lung adenocarcinoma. Here the sequenced sample was peripheral blood mononuclear cells, taken before any cancer treatment. The rearrangement combines TRBV28 with TRBJ1-1; the D gene cannot be resolved reliably. The DNA sequence is given as TGTGCCAGCAGTTCTAGGGAATCTCACACTGAAGCTTTCTTT. It translates to CASSSRESHTEAFF.